These 21 T cell receptor beta chains were all obtained from the same sample, sequenced in a study of T cells in Graves' hyperthyroidism and ophthalmopathy. Amplified TCR beta CDR3 regions derived from RNA transcripts. During a first-round RT-PCR of the TCR CDR3, the HTBI primer set was used. TCRdb passed the multiplex PCR reads through MiXCR, listing each CDR3 protein once. The sample yields around 360,000 distinct CDR3 sequences, 15% seen once. The specimen sequenced was blood. These TCRs come from an older woman with Graves' ophthalmopathy.

There are a few counts of this clonotype. V and J are TRBV20-1 and TRBJ1-2; unclear D gene. CDR3 length equals 12 residues. Trimming stripped 5 bases from V and 3 bases from J, with 10 bases between. CDR1 DFQATT and CDR2 SNEGSKA come from the germline V gene (reference sequence). CDR3 DNA sequence: TGCAGTGCTCCCACCCGGGACTATGGCTACACCTTC. This sequence encodes CSAPTRDYGYTF.

This clonotype was counted many times. V and J are TRBV30 and TRBJ1-3, with 9 bases identical to TRBD1. This CDR3 region has 15 residues. CDR1 GTSNPN and CDR2 SVGIG come from the germline V gene (reference sequence). J was trimmed by 7 bases and V by 2 bases; bases with no gene match: 9. DNA for the CDR3: TGTGCCTGGAGTCCTCCGGGGACAGGGAGTAACACCATATATTTT. It specifies CAWSPPGTGSNTIYF.

V and J are TRBV10-2 and TRBJ2-1, with D unresolved. Germline V gene sequence: CDR1 WSHSY, CDR2 SAAADI. The CDR3 covers 14 residues. Trimming took 2 bases from V and 0 from J, leaving 5 bases between them. This CDR3 is CASSELRSYNEQFF. The DNA for the CDR3 is TGCGCCAGCAGTGAGCTCCGCTCCTACAATGAGCAGTTCTTC.

This clonotype was recorded at least ten times. The chain combines TRBV11-2 with TRBJ1-1; no clear D gene. The germline gives CDR1 SGHAT, CDR2 FQNNGV. There are 13 residues in the CDR3. Trimming stripped 2 bases from V and 1 base from J, with 5 bases between. The CDR3 nucleotides are TGTGCCAGCAGCTTAAACAGGAACACTGAAGCTTTCTTT. Translation gives CASSLNRNTEAFF.

This clonotype showed up just a few times. The chain has TRBV2 and TRBJ2-5; D uncertain. Germline values: CDR1 SNHLY, CDR2 FYNNEI. The CDR3 consists of 14 residues. Trimming pared 3 bases from V and 1 base from J, leaving 9 bases between. CDR3 nucleotide sequence: TGTGCCAGCAGTGACGGAACGTCCCAAGAGACCCAGTACTTC. This gives the protein CASSDGTSQETQYF. The full variable domain, completed using reference TRBV2 and TRBJ2-5, is EPEVTQTPSHQVTQMGQEVILRCVPISNHLYFYWYRQILGQKVEFLVSFYNNEISEKSEIFDDQFSVERPDGSNFTLKIRSTKLEDSAMYFCASSDGTSQETQYFGPGTRLLVL.

The chain uses TRBV7-3 and TRBJ2-2; D is unclear. The CDR3 covers 14 residues. Trimming took 1 base from V and 5 from J, leaving 8 bases between them. Germline lookup yields CDR1 SGHTA and CDR2 FQGTGA. The CDR3 bases are TGTGCCAGCAGCTTAAGAGCGAGGACCGGGGAGCTGTTTTTT. Translating it yields CASSLRARTGELFF.

This clonotype has at least ten counts. The J gene is TRBJ2-3, the V gene TRBV28; D might be TRBD2 (5 bases). The V and J ends lost 6 bases and 4 bases respectively, with 11 bases between them. In germline, CDR1 is MDHEN, CDR2 SYDVKM. CDR3 length equals 13 residues. The CDR3 protein is CASRRDGADTQYF. In DNA form, the CDR3 reads TGTGCCAGCAGGAGGGATGGGGCAGATACGCAGTATTTT.

The sample holds many counts of this clonotype. The J gene is TRBJ2-7, the V gene TRBV2; no reliable D call. Trimming took off 0 bases at V and 7 bases at J, with 7 bases between the two ends. This CDR3 has 12 amino acids. CDR1 SNHLY and CDR2 FYNNEI come from the germline V gene. CDR3 coding DNA: TGTGCCAGCAGTGAAGCAGCAGATGAGCAGTACTTC. Protein product: CASSEAADEQYF.

In this sample, this clonotype turned up once. This clone may be a read error of a much larger clone one base away. The V gene is TRBV28, the J gene TRBJ2-7; 7 positions agree with TRBD1. CDR1 is MDHEN and CDR2 is SYDVKM in the germline V gene. Trimming removed 8 bases from V and 7 bases from J; junction bases left unmatched: 14. This CDR3 is built from 14 residues. CDR3 bases: TGTGCCAGCGGTCCTGACAGGGTTCTTCCGGAGCAGTACTTC. It is translated as CASGPDRVLPEQYF.

The chain has TRBV20-1 and TRBJ2-7, with TRBD2 identical over 13 bases. The V gene end was trimmed by 6 bases and the J gene end by 5 bases; junction bases not matched to a gene: 19. There are 18 residues in the CDR3. Germline assignment: CDR1 DFQATT and CDR2 SNEGSKA (reference sequence). DNA of the CDR3: TGCAGTGCGAAGGATGGACTAGCGGGAGTGGGTTATTTCGACGAGCAGTACTTC. Amino acid sequence: CSAKDGLAGVGYFDEQYF.

Many counts were recorded for this clonotype. The rearrangement joins TRBV20-1 to TRBJ2-5; D perhaps matches TRBD1 (5 bases). V shed 0 bases and J shed 0 bases, with 8 bases lying between them. This CDR3 contains 14 residues. CDR1 is DFQATT, CDR2 SNEGSKA, per germline (reference sequence). Here the CDR3 reads CSARETGYQETQYF. In DNA form, the CDR3 reads TGCAGTGCTAGAGAAACAGGTTACCAAGAGACCCAGTACTTC.

This clonotype appeared a few times. The chain links TRBV6-1 to TRBJ2-7, with D perhaps TRBD2 (5 bases). Looked up from germline, CDR1 is MNHNS and CDR2 is SASEGT. The CDR3 is made up of 16 amino acids. With 5 bases removed from V and 4 bases from J, the gap between germline ends came to 21 bases. The CDR3 DNA sequence: TGTGCCAGCAGTTCGAGGGTTGTAGGTACGCTATACGAGCAGTACTTC. This translates into CASSSRVVGTLYEQYF.

The gene calls are TRBV7-2 and TRBJ2-2; D is unresolved. CDR3 length equals 16 residues. Germline lookup yields CDR1 SGHTA and CDR2 FQGNSA. The V and J ends lost 5 bases and 0 bases respectively, with 13 bases between them. This chain's CDR3 is CASSRSKTANTGELFF. CDR3 coding DNA: TGTGCCAGCAGCCGATCCAAGACGGCGAACACCGGGGAGCTGTTTTTT.

This clonotype has only a few counts. This chain uses TRBV30 with TRBJ2-2, with TRBD2 matching over 11 bases. The CDR3 is made up of 21 amino acids. Germline-derived CDR1 and CDR2 are GTSNPN and SVGIG (reference sequence). V lost 2 bases, J lost 0 bases, and 17 bases stayed unmatched. The CDR3 sequence: CAWSPHQLGLAGGSNTGELFF. CDR3 in DNA: TGTGCCTGGAGTCCCCACCAACTGGGTCTAGCGGGAGGCTCGAACACCGGGGAGCTGTTTTTT.

This clonotype was recorded at least ten times. The gene calls are TRBV24-1 and TRBJ2-3; no clear D. The CDR3 loop spans 13 amino acids. Per the germline V gene, CDR1 is KGHDR and CDR2 is SFDVKD. The V gene lost 4 bases and the J gene lost 4 bases, with 8 bases spanning the gap. The DNA of the CDR3 is TGTGCCACCAGTGACCGTTGGTCAGATACGCAGTATTTT. It codes for CATSDRWSDTQYF.

This clonotype appeared many times. The chain couples TRBV11-2 to TRBJ1-1; D remains unclear. Trimming cost V 0 bases and J 1 base, with 6 bases left between them. Germline V gene data show CDR1 as SGHAT and CDR2 as FQNNGV. The CDR3 spans 14 residues. The CDR3, as DNA: TGTGCCAGCAGCTTAGATCCAACGAACACTGAAGCTTTCTTT. Translating gives CASSLDPTNTEAFF.

Concerning this clonotype itself: A read error may be the cause here, since a much bigger clone is one base away. The rearrangement uses TRBV29-1 and TRBJ2-7; weak D call: TRBD2 (5 bases). This CDR3 region has 14 residues. Germline-derived CDR1 and CDR2 are SQVTM and ANQGSEA. CDR3 coding DNA: TGCAGCGTTGATAACGGGGTCGGAGGCTACGAGCGGTACTTC. Translation gives CSVDNGVGGYERYF.

The chain carries TRBV24-1 and TRBJ2-5; 7 positions agree with TRBD2. The germline V gene has CDR1 KGHDR and CDR2 SFDVKD. The CDR3 is made up of 14 amino acids. V trimming: 4 bases; J trimming: 4 bases; junction bases outside the gene matches: 5. CDR3 sequence reads: CATSDPGRAETQYF. DNA of the CDR3: TGTGCCACCAGTGACCCGGGGAGGGCAGAGACCCAGTACTTC.

The chain links TRBV7-9 to TRBJ2-5; no clear D. Germline V gene lookup returns CDR1 SEHNR and CDR2 FQNEAQ (reference sequence). The CDR3 consists of 15 residues. V lost 1 base and J 0 bases, leaving 9 bases between the germline ends. Here the CDR3 reads CASSLGVTYQETQYF. CDR3 sequence (DNA): TGTGCCAGCAGCTTAGGTGTCACCTACCAAGAGACCCAGTACTTC.

The sample holds a few counts of this clonotype. The DNA for the CDR3 is TGTGCCAGCAGTAACGGCAGGGGGAATTCACCCCTCCACTTT. This sequence encodes CASSNGRGNSPLHF. J is TRBJ1-6 and V is TRBV6-1; 7 nucleotides match TRBD1. V lost 5 bases to trimming and J lost 7 bases; unmatched junction nucleotides: 5. CDR1 is MNHNS, CDR2 SASEGT, per germline. This CDR3 is built from 14 residues.

CDR3 amino acids: CSASNGRTYNEQFF. The CDR3 DNA is TGCAGTGCGTCGAACGGGAGGACCTACAATGAGCAGTTCTTC. This chain connects TRBV20-1 to TRBJ2-1, with 7 nucleotides matching TRBD2. Germline values: CDR1 DFQATT, CDR2 SNEGSKA (reference sequence). Trimming cost V 6 bases and J 2 bases; bases outside gene matches: 7. The CDR3 runs 14 residues.